The present T cell receptor (beta chain) was sequenced within a study of Graves' ophthalmopathy and Graves' hyperthyroidism. The study amplified TCR beta CDR3 regions using RNA transcripts. Second-round multiplex PCR came after first-round RT-PCR with HTBI primers. In TCRdb, the multiplex PCR reads were re-called with MiXCR into one record per CDR3 protein. The sample holds just over 600,000 distinct CDR3 sequences, 20% to 25% seen once. The CDR3 extends over 14 amino acids. Trimming cost V 3 bases and J 4 bases, with 12 bases left between them. Germline V gene lookup returns CDR1 MNHNS and CDR2 SASEGT. As diagnostic evidence, clinical symptoms, serum thyroxine, TRAb, thyroid ultrasound and orbital computed tomography were relied upon.

This chain joins TRBV6-1 and TRBJ1-1; D call uncertain. This TCR was recovered from a woman aged 18-30 years with stable Graves' hyperthyroidism. Some clones in this sample may be carry-over from other donors' samples. The sequencing input was peripheral blood. The CDR3 spells CASSDIKGATEAFF. In nucleotides, the CDR3 is TGTGCCAGCAGTGATATCAAGGGTGCCACTGAAGCTTTCTTT.